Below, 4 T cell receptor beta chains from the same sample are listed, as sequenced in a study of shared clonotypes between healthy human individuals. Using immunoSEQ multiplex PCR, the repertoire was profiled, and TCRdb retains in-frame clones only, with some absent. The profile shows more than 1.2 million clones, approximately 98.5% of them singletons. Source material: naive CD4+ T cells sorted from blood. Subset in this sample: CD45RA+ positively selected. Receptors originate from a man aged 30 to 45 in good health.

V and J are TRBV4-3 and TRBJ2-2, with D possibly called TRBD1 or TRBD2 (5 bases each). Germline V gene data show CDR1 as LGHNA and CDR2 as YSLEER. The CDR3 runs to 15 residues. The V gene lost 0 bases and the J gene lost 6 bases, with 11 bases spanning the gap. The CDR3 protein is CASSQDSLGAGELFF. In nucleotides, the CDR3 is TGCGCCAGCAGCCAAGATAGTTTGGGGGCCGGGGAGCTGTTTTTT.

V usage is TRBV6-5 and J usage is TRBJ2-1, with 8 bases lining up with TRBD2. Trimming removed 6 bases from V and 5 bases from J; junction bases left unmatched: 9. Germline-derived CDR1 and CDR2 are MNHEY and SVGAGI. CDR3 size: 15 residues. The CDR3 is CASSRRLAKDNEQFF. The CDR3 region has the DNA TGTGCCAGCAGCCGACGACTAGCGAAAGACAATGAGCAGTTCTTC.

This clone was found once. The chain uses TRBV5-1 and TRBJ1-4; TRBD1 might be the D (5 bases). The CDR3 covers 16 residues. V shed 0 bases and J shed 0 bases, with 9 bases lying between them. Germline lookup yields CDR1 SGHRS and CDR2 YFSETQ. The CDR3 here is CASSLVPRATNEKLFF. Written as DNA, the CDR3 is TGCGCCAGCAGCTTGGTACCCAGGGCAACTAATGAAAAACTGTTTTTT.

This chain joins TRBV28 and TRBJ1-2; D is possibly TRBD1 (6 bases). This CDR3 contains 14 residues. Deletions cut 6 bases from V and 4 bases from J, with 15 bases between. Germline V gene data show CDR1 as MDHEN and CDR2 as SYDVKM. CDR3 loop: CASSQRTEPYGYTF. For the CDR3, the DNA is TGTGCCAGCAGCCAACGGACAGAACCCTATGGCTACACCTTC.